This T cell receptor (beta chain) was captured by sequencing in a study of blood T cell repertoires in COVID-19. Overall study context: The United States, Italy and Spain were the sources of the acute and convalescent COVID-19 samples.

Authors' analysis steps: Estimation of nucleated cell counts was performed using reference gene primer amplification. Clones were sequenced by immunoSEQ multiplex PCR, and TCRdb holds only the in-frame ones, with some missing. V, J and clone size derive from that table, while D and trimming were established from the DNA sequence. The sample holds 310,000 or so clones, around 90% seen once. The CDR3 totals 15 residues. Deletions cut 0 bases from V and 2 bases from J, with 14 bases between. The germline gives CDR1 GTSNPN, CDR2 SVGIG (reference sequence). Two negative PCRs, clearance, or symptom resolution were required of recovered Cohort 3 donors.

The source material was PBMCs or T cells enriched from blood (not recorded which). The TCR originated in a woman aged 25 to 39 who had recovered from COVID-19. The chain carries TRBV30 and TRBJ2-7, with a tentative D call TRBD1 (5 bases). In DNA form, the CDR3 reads TGTGCCTGGAGTGTACTACAGGACGGTGCCTACGAGCAGTACTTC. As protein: CAWSVLQDGAYEQYF.